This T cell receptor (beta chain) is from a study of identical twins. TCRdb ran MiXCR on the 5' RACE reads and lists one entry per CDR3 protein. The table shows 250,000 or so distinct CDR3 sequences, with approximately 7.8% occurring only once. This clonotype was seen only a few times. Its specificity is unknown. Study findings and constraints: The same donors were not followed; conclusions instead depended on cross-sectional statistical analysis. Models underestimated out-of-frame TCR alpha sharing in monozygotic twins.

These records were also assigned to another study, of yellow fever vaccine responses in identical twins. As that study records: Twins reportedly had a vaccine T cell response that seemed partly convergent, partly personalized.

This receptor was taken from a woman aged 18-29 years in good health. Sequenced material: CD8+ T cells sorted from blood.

The CDR3 region is CASSQEFVGGGAETQYF. The CDR3 DNA is TGCGCCAGCAGCCAAGAGTTCGTTGGCGGGGGGGCCGAGACCCAGTACTTC. This sequence joins TRBV4-1 and TRBJ2-5; the match to TRBD2 covers 9 bases. CDR1 is MGHRA and CDR2 is YSYEKL in the germline V gene. This CDR3 region has 17 residues. With 0 bases clipped from V and 5 bases from J, the junction kept 10 bases outside the gene matches.